This T cell receptor beta chain appears in the sequencing data of a study of neoadjuvant anti-PD-1 for oral cavity cancer. The overall study: Patients without progression received a fourth nivolumab dose around day 43, then surgical resection on days 50-56.

V lost 4 bases and J lost 5; bases outside the gene matches: 12. CDR1 and CDR2 (germline): SGHTS, YDEGEE. The CDR3 totals 16 residues. Survey sequencing of tumors mostly used roughly 5 ug DNA, two replicates. Produced via immunoSEQ multiplex PCR; TCRdb's table is partial and in-frame only. Of 9,500 to 15,000 clones in the sample, around two thirds are singletons; the top ten hold nearly 7%. The sequence derives from a person aged 40-85 years with oral cavity squamous cell carcinoma. The donor label of this sample is uncertain. This chain uses TRBV5-8 with TRBJ1-1, with 9 bases matching TRBD1. The material was tumor tissue, obtained before nivolumab (anti-PD-1) treatment. Here the CDR3 reads CASSGRDRARGTEAFF. The CDR3 region has the DNA TGTGCCAGCAGCGGCCGGGACAGGGCAAGGGGGACTGAAGCTTTCTTT.